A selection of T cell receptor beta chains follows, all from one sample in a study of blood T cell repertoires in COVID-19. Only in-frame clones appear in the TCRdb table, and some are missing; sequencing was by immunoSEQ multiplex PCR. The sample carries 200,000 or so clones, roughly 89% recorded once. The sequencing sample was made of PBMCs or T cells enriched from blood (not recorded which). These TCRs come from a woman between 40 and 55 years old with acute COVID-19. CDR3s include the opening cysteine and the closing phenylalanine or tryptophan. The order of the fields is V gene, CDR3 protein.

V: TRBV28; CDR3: CATGVLYGYTF
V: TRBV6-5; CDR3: CASSPGQDYGYTF
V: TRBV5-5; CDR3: CASSTRQGRNTEAFF
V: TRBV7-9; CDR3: CASSLSGNRETQYF
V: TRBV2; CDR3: CASSLQGASTEAFF
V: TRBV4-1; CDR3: CASSQDRSGYTF
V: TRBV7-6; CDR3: CASSLFSGGTDTQYF
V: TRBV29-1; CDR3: CSVGEGTGGLKLGYTF
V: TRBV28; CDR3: CASSSGTSGTITDTQYF
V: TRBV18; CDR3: CASSPGGLGYTF
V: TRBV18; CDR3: CASSPRLQETQYF
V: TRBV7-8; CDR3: CASSLEPGVAEKLFF
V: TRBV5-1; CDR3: CASSVSGLLNEQFF
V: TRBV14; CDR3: CASSQAWGQGRGQYF
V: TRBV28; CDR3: CASSKDRGNQPQHF
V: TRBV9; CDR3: CASSETPGASGLTDTQYF
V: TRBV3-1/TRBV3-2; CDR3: CASSRGTSGRAGPYEQYF
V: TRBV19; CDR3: CASSQTGKGGGEQFF
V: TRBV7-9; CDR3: CASSWEQGFRSYEQYF
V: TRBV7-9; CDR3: CASRPLGQSNTEAFF
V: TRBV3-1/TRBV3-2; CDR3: CASSLRDSRLITVNTEAFF
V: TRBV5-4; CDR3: CASSPVDSGYGYTF
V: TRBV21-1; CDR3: CASSKVNCDRLQETQYF
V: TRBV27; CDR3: CASSLSREGFPQETQYF
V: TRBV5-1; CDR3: CASSPDRVEAEKLFF
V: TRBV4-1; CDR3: CASSQIAGQETQYF
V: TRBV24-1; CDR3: CATSAEGAGTQYF
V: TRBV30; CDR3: CACARQATEAFF
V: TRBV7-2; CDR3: CASSSPGLARVGHEQYF
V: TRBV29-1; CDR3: CSVAERFGAFF
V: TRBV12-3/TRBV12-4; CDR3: CASRKEGTEAFF